Listed here is a single T cell receptor (beta chain). The sample comes from a study of blood T cell repertoires in COVID-19. At the level of the study: COVID-19 samples from acute and convalescent phases originated in the United States, Italy and Spain. PBMCs, B-cell-depleted T cells, or T cells provided the cDNA or gDNA that made up the material.

Per the study methods: Amplification from reference gene primers served as the basis for estimated nucleated cell counts. Produced via immunoSEQ multiplex PCR; TCRdb's table is partial and in-frame only. V, J and clone size reflect that table, while D and trimming were determined from the DNA. There are approximately 200,000 clones in the sample; 80% to 90% occur only once, and over 9% lies in the top ten. The sample comprised PBMCs or T cells enriched from blood (not recorded which). The source is a man younger than 30 with acute COVID-19.

The CDR3 DNA follows: TGTGCCAGCAGCTTAGAGTCTAGCGGACACACAGATACGCAGTATTTT. It yields the protein CASSLESSGHTDTQYF. This chain connects TRBV11-2 to TRBJ2-3, with 7 bases fitting TRBD2. V gave up 0 bases and J gave up 2 bases; unmatched junction bases: 5. Germline V gene sequence: CDR1 SGHAT, CDR2 FQNNGV. The CDR3 is 16 residues long.